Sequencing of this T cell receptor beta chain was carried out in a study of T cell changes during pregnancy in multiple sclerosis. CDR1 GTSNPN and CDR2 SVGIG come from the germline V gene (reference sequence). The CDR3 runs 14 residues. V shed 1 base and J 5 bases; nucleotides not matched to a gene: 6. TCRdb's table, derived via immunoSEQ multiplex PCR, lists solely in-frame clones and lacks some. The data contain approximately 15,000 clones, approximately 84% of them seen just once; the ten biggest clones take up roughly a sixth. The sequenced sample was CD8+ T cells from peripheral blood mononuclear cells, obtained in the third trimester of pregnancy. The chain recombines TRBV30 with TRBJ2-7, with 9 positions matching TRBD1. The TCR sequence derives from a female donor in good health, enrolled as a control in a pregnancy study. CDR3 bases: TGTGCCTGGAGTGCCGGGACAGGGATCCACGAGCAGTACTTC. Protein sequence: CAWSAGTGIHEQYF.